This TCR beta chain was sequenced during a study of tumor and adjacent non-tumor tissue in lung cancer. Study conclusions and caveats: Tumor repertoires had a smaller top 100 clone share than normal lung.

No cell sorting was done before RNA was extracted from the tissue. The normal lung tissue was taken more than 3 cm from the tumor edge. The library came from three nested PCR rounds adapted from ARM-PCR protocols. A single record per CDR3 protein comes from TCRdb applying MiXCR to the multiplex PCR reads. The profile shows about 50,000 distinct CDR3 sequences, 74% of them singletons. On this clonotype itself: No antigen is known for it.

The specimen was distant non-tumor lung tissue. The clonotype originates from a woman between 55 and 75 years old with non-small cell lung cancer.

The CDR3 sequence: CASSLDPWIGELFF. The CDR3 DNA reads TGTGCCAGCAGCTTAGATCCATGGATCGGGGAGCTGTTTTTT. The gene calls are TRBV11-2 and TRBJ2-2, with no clear D. Trimming shortened V by 0 bases and J by 7 bases, and 9 bases separated the two germline ends. This CDR3 has 14 residues. From germline, CDR1 is SGHAT and CDR2 FQNNGV.